The 23 T cell receptor beta chains below all came from one sample that was sequenced in a study of shared clonotypes between healthy human individuals. Clones were sequenced by immunoSEQ multiplex PCR, and TCRdb holds only the in-frame ones, with some missing. Of some 100,000 clones listed, about 63% were seen once; the top ten hold roughly a quarter. What was sequenced was memory CD8+ T cells sorted from blood. Stated subset: CD45RO+ cells pooled with CCR7-negative TemRA cells. These receptors were collected from a woman aged 30 to 39 in good health.

The V call is TRBV27, the J call TRBJ2-7; 7 positions agree with TRBD2. CDR3 length: 12 amino acids. The V and J ends lost 3 bases and 7 bases, in that order; junction bases with no gene match: 3. Germline V lookup: CDR1 MNHEY, CDR2 SMNVEV (reference sequence). The CDR3 loop reads CASSFPGGEQYF. CDR3 in DNA: TGTGCCAGCAGTTTCCCCGGGGGGGAGCAGTACTTC.

The genes are TRBV5-1 and TRBJ2-5; D might be TRBD2 (6 bases). Trimming cost V 0 bases and J 3 bases, with 21 bases left between them. Germline CDR1 SGHRS, CDR2 YFSETQ. There are 18 residues in the CDR3. CDR3 in DNA: TGCGCCAGCAGCTTGGTAAGGGGTGCGGGGCCCGGAAAAGAGACCCAGTACTTC. Translation: CASSLVRGAGPGKETQYF.

The chain is built from TRBV7-8 and TRBJ1-1; D not resolved. Germline-derived CDR1 and CDR2 are SGHVS and FQNEAQ. The V and J ends lost 5 bases and 0 bases respectively, with 10 bases between them. This CDR3 contains 14 residues. CDR3 nucleotides: TGTGCCAGCAGCCCCTTTGGGGTGAACACTGAAGCTTTCTTT. Translated: CASSPFGVNTEAFF.

The chain has TRBV7-8 and TRBJ2-7; 11 bases agree with TRBD1. V lost 5 bases and J lost 3; bases outside the gene matches: 12. Per the germline V gene, CDR1 is SGHVS and CDR2 is FQNEAQ. The CDR3 runs 17 residues. The CDR3 DNA follows: TGTGCCAGCAGCACCCACCGTGGACAGGGGGCGAACTACGAGCAGTACTTC. Its protein is CASSTHRGQGANYEQYF.

V gene TRBV27 combines with J gene TRBJ1-2; D not resolved. V lost 2 bases and J 4 bases, leaving 14 bases between the germline ends. The germline CDR1 and CDR2 sequences are MNHEY and SMNVEV (reference sequence). The CDR3 is made up of 15 amino acids. The CDR3 sequence is CASSLRLGRVYGYTF. The CDR3 nucleotides are TGTGCCAGCAGTTTAAGGTTAGGGAGGGTCTATGGCTACACCTTC.

This clone was observed a handful of times. The rearrangement joins TRBV27 to TRBJ2-7, with TRBD2 matching 9 bases. V shed 5 bases and J 3 bases; nucleotides not matched to a gene: 14. There are 17 residues in the CDR3. Germline V gene sequence: CDR1 MNHEY, CDR2 SMNVEV (reference sequence). The CDR3 reads CASSPEAAGGPYYEQYF. In DNA, the CDR3 is TGTGCCAGCAGTCCGGAAGCAGCGGGAGGACCTTACTACGAGCAGTACTTC.

The table lists this clone with a count of one. The chain couples TRBV23-1 to TRBJ1-4; 10 positions match TRBD1. TRBV23-1 has ORF status, its function being uncertain. CDR3 size: 18 residues. V gave up 7 bases and J gave up 4 bases; unmatched junction bases: 15. CDR3 region: CASNPTGGKGRDNEKLFF. CDR3 DNA sequence: TGCGCCAGCAACCCGACAGGGGGCAAAGGGCGGGATAATGAAAAACTGTTTTTT.

The rearrangement joins TRBV6-1 to TRBJ1-4; no firm D call. The CDR3 covers 16 residues. V shed 4 bases and J shed 7 bases, with 19 bases lying between them. Per the germline V gene, CDR1 is MNHNS and CDR2 is SASEGT. The CDR3 here is CASSVRASRLGEKLFF. The CDR3, as DNA: TGTGCCAGCAGTGTTAGGGCCTCCCGGCTGGGTGAAAAACTGTTTTTT.

J is TRBJ2-2 and V is TRBV19; D is uncertain. The V gene lost 4 bases and the J gene lost 3 bases, with 0 bases spanning the gap. Germline CDR1 LNHDA, CDR2 SQIVND (reference sequence). This CDR3 has 11 residues. The DNA of the CDR3 is TGTGCCAGTAGTAACACCGGGGAGCTGTTTTTT. As protein: CASSNTGELFF.

The chain uses TRBV5-3 and TRBJ2-1, with D uncertain. TRBV5-3 is reported as an ORF; its role is uncertain. V shed 0 bases and J shed 5 bases, with 24 bases lying between them. The CDR3 runs 19 residues. CDR3 sequence (DNA): TGTGCCAGAAGCTTGGATGGAAATCGCTATTCCCATCGCCACAATGAGCAGTTCTTC. It yields the protein CARSLDGNRYSHRHNEQFF.

In this sample, this clone turned up once. The rearrangement uses TRBV10-2 and TRBJ2-7; D gene unclear. The germline gives CDR1 WSHSY, CDR2 SAAADI. V lost 6 bases and J 4 bases, leaving 10 bases between the germline ends. CDR3 size: 12 residues. The CDR3 nucleotides are TGCGCCAGCAGCGGTGACTTGTACGAGCAGTACTTC. The encoded protein is CASSGDLYEQYF.

The CDR3 region is CASSLSGGKNIQYF. The CDR3 region has the DNA TGTGCCAGCAGTTTAAGCGGGGGAAAAAACATTCAGTACTTC. The chain combines TRBV27 with TRBJ2-4, with 8 nucleotides matching TRBD2. The germline V gene has CDR1 MNHEY and CDR2 SMNVEV (reference sequence). The CDR3 runs 14 residues. J lost 4 bases, V lost 2 bases, and 1 base had no gene match.

This clone came up many times. The chain is built from TRBV19 and TRBJ2-7; D not certain. The V end was cut by 4 bases, the J end by 5 bases, with 15 bases between. CDR3 length equals 14 residues. Per germline, CDR1 LNHDA and CDR2 SQIVND (reference sequence). Here the CDR3 reads CASSTWMGFDEQYF. CDR3 DNA sequence: TGTGCCAGTAGTACCTGGATGGGGTTCGACGAGCAGTACTTC. The full variable domain, completed using reference TRBV19 and TRBJ2-7, is DGGITQSPKYLFRKEGQNVTLSCEQNLNHDAMYWYRQDPGQGLRLIYYSQIVNDFQKGDIAEGYSVSREKKESFPLTVTSAQKNPTAFYLCASSTWMGFDEQYFGPGTRLTVT.

Remarks on this clone: This may stem from a read error, because a much larger clone lies one nucleotide away. This chain links TRBV11-2 with TRBJ2-7, with 7 nucleotides matching TRBD1. Per the germline V gene, CDR1 is SGHAT and CDR2 is FQNNGV. Trimming removed 5 bases from V and 8 bases from J; junction bases left unmatched: 12. This CDR3 contains 14 residues. The DNA of the CDR3 is TGTGCCAGCAGCCCAGGACAGGCACCTAGGAAGCAGTACTTC. It translates to CASSPGQAPRKQYF.

The V and J genes are TRBV14 and TRBJ2-7, with D possibly TRBD1 on 6 matching bases. Per germline, CDR1 SGHDN and CDR2 FVKESK. The CDR3 totals 17 residues. V shed 4 bases and J shed 2 bases, with 21 bases lying between them. The CDR3 sequence is CASSPRDNFSTPYEQYF. The CDR3 DNA sequence: TGTGCCAGCAGCCCCCGGGACAACTTCTCTACCCCCTACGAGCAGTACTTC. Using reference TRBV14 and TRBJ2-7 for the parts outside the CDR3, the full variable domain is EAGVTQFPSHSVIEKGQTVTLRCDPISGHDNLYWYRRVMGKEIKFLLHFVKESKQDESGMPNNRFLAERTGGTYSTLKVQPAELEDSGVYFCASSPRDNFSTPYEQYFGPGTRLTVT.

The chain couples TRBV19 to TRBJ1-2; 9 positions match TRBD1. The germline V gene encodes CDR1 LNHDA and CDR2 SQIVND (reference sequence). This CDR3 contains 15 residues. With V trimmed by 7 bases and J by 4 bases, 10 bases remained unmatched. For the CDR3, the DNA is TGTGCCAGTAATTTTAATACGGACAGGGGCTATGGCTACACCTTC. Protein product: CASNFNTDRGYGYTF. Full variable domain (outside the CDR3, taken from reference TRBV19 and TRBJ1-2): DGGITQSPKYLFRKEGQNVTLSCEQNLNHDAMYWYRQDPGQGLRLIYYSQIVNDFQKGDIAEGYSVSREKKESFPLTVTSAQKNPTAFYLCASNFNTDRGYGYTFGSGTRLTVV.

The chain uses TRBV28 and TRBJ2-2; 9 bases align to TRBD1. The CDR3 is 15 residues long. Germline V gives CDR1 MDHEN, CDR2 SYDVKM. J lost 5 bases, V lost 5 bases, and 6 bases had no gene match. CDR3 region: CASSNRDRVTGELFF. DNA of the CDR3: TGTGCCAGCAGTAACCGGGACAGGGTGACCGGGGAGCTGTTTTTT.

This chain joins TRBV7-2 and TRBJ1-1; 9 bases line up with TRBD1. This CDR3 is 15 amino acids long. Trimming took 6 bases from V and 2 from J; bases not matched to a gene: 7. CDR1 SGHTA and CDR2 FQGNSA come from the germline V gene. CDR3 loop: CASRWDRVSNTEAFF. For the CDR3, the DNA is TGTGCCAGCAGGTGGGACAGGGTAAGCAACACTGAAGCTTTCTTT.

In the case of this clone: The junction and the germline gene differ at one end; a read error may be behind it. The chain combines TRBV4-1 with TRBJ2-1, with 12 positions matching TRBD2. Germline loops: CDR1 MGHRA, CDR2 YSYEKL. The CDR3 spans 14 residues. This chain's CDR3 is CASSHPQLAGGTVF. The CDR3 nucleotides are TGCGCCAGCAGCCATCCCCAACTAGCGGGAGGTACGGTCTTC.

This clone appeared many times. V gene TRBV13 combines with J gene TRBJ2-1; possibly TRBD2 for D (6 bases). V lost 1 base and J 7 bases, leaving 11 bases between the germline ends. Germline loops: CDR1 PRHDT, CDR2 FYEKMQ (reference sequence). CDR3 length: 14 amino acids. CDR3 loop: CASSLEGGTNEQFF. Here the CDR3 DNA reads TGTGCCAGCAGCTTAGAGGGAGGTACGAATGAGCAGTTCTTC.

The chain is built from TRBV5-5 and TRBJ2-5, with 8 bases matching TRBD2. The CDR3 extends over 14 amino acids. Germline CDR1 SGHKS, CDR2 YYEKEE (reference sequence). J gave up 5 bases and V 0 bases, and 3 bases lay outside the gene matches. CDR3 sequence reads: CASSLGGRYETQYF. CDR3 coding DNA: TGTGCCAGCAGCTTGGGCGGGAGGTATGAGACCCAGTACTTC.

The chain is built from TRBV7-9 and TRBJ2-1, with 9 bases fitting TRBD2. The trim removed 3 bases at V and 8 bases at J, leaving 11 bases unmatched. Germline loops: CDR1 SEHNR, CDR2 FQNEAQ (reference sequence). The CDR3 sequence is 16 residues long. The CDR3 loop reads CASSFGTGLAGYEQFF. The CDR3 nucleotides read TGTGCCAGCAGCTTTGGGACGGGGCTAGCGGGATATGAGCAGTTCTTC.

The chain recombines TRBV6-1 with TRBJ1-4; D not certain. CDR3 length equals 14 residues. The germline V gene has CDR1 MNHNS and CDR2 SASEGT. Trimming took 6 bases from V and 5 from J, leaving 13 bases between them. CDR3: CASSADRWNEKLFF. CDR3 DNA: TGTGCCAGCAGCGCGGACCGGTGGAATGAAAAACTGTTTTTT.